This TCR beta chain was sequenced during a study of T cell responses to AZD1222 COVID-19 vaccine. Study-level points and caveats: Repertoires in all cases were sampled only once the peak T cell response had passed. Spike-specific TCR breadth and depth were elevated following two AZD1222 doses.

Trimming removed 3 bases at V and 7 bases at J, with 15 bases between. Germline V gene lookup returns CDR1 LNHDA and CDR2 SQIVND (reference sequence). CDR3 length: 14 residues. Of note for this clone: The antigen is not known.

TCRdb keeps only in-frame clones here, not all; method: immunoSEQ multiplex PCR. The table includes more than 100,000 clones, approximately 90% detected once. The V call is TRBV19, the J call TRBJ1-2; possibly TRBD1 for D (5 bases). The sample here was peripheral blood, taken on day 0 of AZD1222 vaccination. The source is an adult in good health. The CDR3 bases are TGTGCCAGTAGTATCCCCTCGGGGACCGGTGGCTACACCTTC. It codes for CASSIPSGTGGYTF.